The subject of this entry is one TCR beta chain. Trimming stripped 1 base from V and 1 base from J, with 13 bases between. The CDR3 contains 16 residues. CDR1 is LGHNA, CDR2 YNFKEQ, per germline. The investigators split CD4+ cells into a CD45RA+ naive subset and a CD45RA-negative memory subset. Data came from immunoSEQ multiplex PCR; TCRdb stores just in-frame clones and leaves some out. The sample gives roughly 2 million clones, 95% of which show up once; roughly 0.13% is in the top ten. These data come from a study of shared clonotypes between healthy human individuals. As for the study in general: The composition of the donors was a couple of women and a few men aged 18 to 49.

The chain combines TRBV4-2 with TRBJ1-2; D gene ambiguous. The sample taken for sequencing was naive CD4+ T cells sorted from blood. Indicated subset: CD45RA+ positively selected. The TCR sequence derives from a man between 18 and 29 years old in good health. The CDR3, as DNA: TGTGCCAGCAGCCAAGGGGTAGCGCCTGTTAACTATGGCTACACCTTC. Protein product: CASSQGVAPVNYGYTF.